Described below is a single T cell receptor (beta chain) sequence and its context. What it binds is not known. Germline CDR1 LGHNA, CDR2 YNFKEQ. The CDR3 has 15 residues. V lost 0 bases, J lost 2 bases, and 10 bases lay in between. The data were taken from a study of OX40 agonist ivuxolimab in advanced cancers. Study at large: Eligibility admitted prior anti-PD-1, anti-PD-L1 or anti-CTLA-4 therapy; about 42% had some. Whole-study findings and limits: Low normalized T-cell clonal expansion was additionally recorded for some nonresponders. CD4+ and CD8+ blood T cells expanded clonally by week 6 at 0.1 to 3.0 mg/kg.

Libraries were prepared by immunoSEQ multiplex PCR; TCRdb keeps only in-frame clonotypes and omits some of them. The data show approximately 70,000 clones, approximately 92% seen once. This TCR was recovered from an adult with an advanced solid tumor such as melanoma, head and neck, liver or kidney cancer. The chain joins TRBV4-2 to TRBJ2-5; the D gene is possibly TRBD1 (6 bases). The input for sequencing was CD4+ or CD8+ T cells sorted from blood, taken in a trial of the OX40 agonist ivuxolimab. This chain's CDR3 is CASSQEDSLQETQYF. The DNA for the CDR3 is TGTGCCAGCAGCCAAGAGGACAGCCTACAAGAGACCCAGTACTTC.